This TCR beta chain was sequenced in a study of blood T cell repertoires in COVID-19. Study-wide background: COVID-19 samples collected from the United States, Italy and Spain covered acute and convalescent phases. Sample material is recorded as cDNA or gDNA derived from T cells, B-cell-depleted T cells, or PBMCs.

Per the original data handling: From reference gene primer amplification, estimates of nucleated cell counts were derived. Only in-frame clones appear in the TCRdb table, and some are missing; sequencing was by immunoSEQ multiplex PCR. V and J calls and clone size are given by that table; D and trimming were obtained from the DNA. The sample shows about 280,000 clones, roughly 87% of them seen only once. The CDR3 consists of 15 residues. With 6 bases clipped from V and 5 bases from J, the junction kept 12 bases outside the gene matches. Per germline, CDR1 MGHRA and CDR2 YSYEKL. The sequence was collected from a human donor in a cohort sampled during active COVID-19. Sample: peripheral blood. The chain has TRBV4-1 and TRBJ2-5, with TRBD2 matching 7 bases. The CDR3 spells CASSRMAGVGETQYF. In nucleotides, the CDR3 is TGCGCCAGCAGTAGAATGGCGGGAGTCGGCGAGACCCAGTACTTC.